This entry is about one TCR beta chain. As yet, its antigen is unknown. This entry belongs to a study of shared clonotypes between healthy human individuals. Study donors comprised healthy, HIV-negative adults devoid of recent acute infection or vaccination. The CDR3 has 14 residues. The germline V and J ends were trimmed by 4 bases and 5 bases, with 15 bases remaining between them. Germline V gives CDR1 SGDLS, CDR2 YYNGEE. Some clones are missing from TCRdb's copy, which holds only in-frame ones; the method was immunoSEQ multiplex PCR. This table holds a few hundred thousand clones, approximately 71% found once. The study's findings and limits: Limited genetic and exposure-history diversity came from having few donors. Investigators collected only blood, and repertoires in tissues likely differ.

V and J are TRBV9 and TRBJ2-5; D remains unclear. The source material was PBMCs. The TCR was taken from a woman aged 40 to 55 in good health. Some clones in this sample may be carry-over from other donors' samples. CDR3 loop: CASSPHGNSETQYF. The DNA for the CDR3 is TGTGCCAGCAGCCCCCATGGTAATTCGGAGACCCAGTACTTC. Complete variable domain (other parts from reference TRBV9 and TRBJ2-5): DSGVTQTPKHLITATGQRVTLRCSPRSGDLSVYWYQQSLDQGLQFLIQYYNGEERAKGNILERFSAQQFPDLHSELNLSSLELGDSALYFCASSPHGNSETQYFGPGTRLLVL.